This T cell receptor (beta chain) was documented in a study of blood T cell repertoires in COVID-19 (dated by TCRdb to the early 2020s). Describing the broader study: The collaborator samples originated in the United States, Italy and Spain and spanned the acute and convalescent phases of COVID-19. The repertoires were released in a freely available public database intended as a resource for research on the immune response to SARS-CoV-2. The prospective study material was composed of cDNA or gDNA derived from T cells, B-cell-depleted T cells, or PBMCs. Samples came from the ongoing ImmuneRACE study (first 160 participants) plus 1,254 subjects from 6 global collaborators. Subjects who had been exposed to COVID-19, were actively infected with it, or had recovered from it provided the deeply sampled blood TCRbeta repertoires that made up the dataset. The sample metadata nearly always contained a de-identified subject ID, COVID-19 status, age in years and sex. Where available, HLA class I and class II types were taken from metadata supplied by the sample provider and were not determined by assay-based typing. Broader findings and caveats from the paper: The amount of clinical and demographic metadata varied by source and participant and was provided uncurated.

Of note for this clone: Its binding antigen is unknown. Per-base quality was not reported, and no clone a single base away is much larger than it.

TCRbeta CDR3 regions were amplified from genomic DNA by means of the immunoSEQ Assay, a bias-controlled multiplex PCR. Per the original workflow: The number of nucleated cells in each sample was estimated by amplification of reference gene primers within the assay. To quantify the absolute abundance of each unique TCRbeta CDR3 rearrangement, sequence reads were collapsed and filtered. For each sample, productive Simpson clonality was calculated by taking the square root of Simpson's diversity index across productive rearrangements. TCRdb took over this immuneACCESS table, retaining in-frame rearrangements with V and J assigned. Such tables are incomplete; in checked studies, under half of the missing clones stem from an unresolved V gene, and the remainder is unexplained. D and trimming were read from the DNA, whereas the V and J calls and clone size are those reported in that table. The sample yields some 200,000 clones; approximately 80% were counted once. The ten top clones hold 9.7% of the sample.

The germline V gene sets CDR1 to SGHAT and CDR2 to FQNNGV. CDR3 length: 12 amino acids, cysteine to phenylalanine. Solely the CDR3 DNA is kept, with 36 bases framed from the first base. V and J are truncated by 5 bases and 5 bases respectively, leaving an intervening sequence of 10 bases. Whole blood was collected in K2EDTA tubes by collaborating institutions according to the institutions' own protocols. For TCRbeta analysis, collaborators shipped samples in one of three forms: frozen whole blood, isolated PBMCs, or DNA extracted from either of those sample types. This TCR came from a man aged 50 to 59 with active or convalescent COVID-19. What was sequenced was peripheral blood. The rearrangement combines TRBV11-2 with TRBJ2-7; matching of 5 bases hints at TRBD2 as the D gene. The CDR3 reads as follows: CASSARGDEQYF. The sequence in DNA is TGTGCCAGCAGCGCCCGGGGTGACGAGCAGTACTTC.